Below, 15 T cell receptor beta chains from the same sample are listed, as sequenced in a study of blood T cell repertoires in COVID-19. Libraries were prepared by immunoSEQ multiplex PCR; TCRdb keeps only in-frame clonotypes and omits some of them. The sample includes 500,000 to 600,000 clones, roughly 91% of them seen just once. The material sequenced was peripheral blood. The receptors were gathered from a woman aged 45-59 years with COVID-19, enrolled during active disease.

The J gene is TRBJ2-3, the V gene TRBV2; D possibly corresponds to TRBD2 (6 bases). The V and J ends lost 7 bases and 0 bases respectively, with 11 bases between them. Germline assignment: CDR1 SNHLY and CDR2 FYNNEI. The CDR3 spans 14 residues. The CDR3 region has the DNA TGTGCCAGCATGGGCGGGGATAGCACAGATACGCAGTATTTT. Protein product: CASMGGDSTDTQYF.

This rearrangement joins TRBV5-4 to TRBJ1-4; 8 bases map to TRBD1. The CDR3 extends over 16 amino acids. V trimming: 3 bases; J trimming: 0 bases; junction bases outside the gene matches: 4. Germline V gene sequence: CDR1 SGHNT, CDR2 YYREEE (reference sequence). Here the CDR3 DNA reads TGTGCCAGCAGCTCCGGACAGGGAACAACTAATGAAAAACTGTTTTTT. Its protein product is CASSSGQGTTNEKLFF.

This clone was seen a handful of times. The CDR3: CASSEVNTGELFF. The CDR3 DNA is TGTGCCAGCAGTGAAGTAAACACCGGGGAGCTGTTTTTT. The chain combines TRBV6-1 with TRBJ2-2; D gene unclear. The germline gives CDR1 MNHNS, CDR2 SASEGT. V lost 1 base and J lost 2, with 2 bases in between. The CDR3 runs 13 residues.

The gene calls are TRBV7-3 and TRBJ1-1; D gene unclear. Germline lookup yields CDR1 SGHTA and CDR2 FQGTGA. There are 13 residues in the CDR3. Between the trimmed V and J ends, which lost 3 bases and 6 bases, there was a span of 11 bases. Written as DNA, the CDR3 is TGTGCCAGCAGCTTGACGGGGAGGGCTGAAGCTTTCTTT. Translated, it gives CASSLTGRAEAFF.

The chain combines TRBV6-5 with TRBJ2-7, with 8 bases identical to TRBD2. CDR3 size: 15 residues. CDR1 is MNHEY, CDR2 SVGAGI, per germline. With V trimmed by 7 bases and J by 6 bases, 14 bases remained unmatched. The CDR3 DNA follows: TGTGCCAGCAAGGGGATAGCGGGGCCCTCCCTCGAGCAGTACTTC. Translated: CASKGIAGPSLEQYF.

V usage is TRBV6-5 and J usage is TRBJ1-1; possible D gene TRBD1, 6 bases. Germline-derived CDR1 and CDR2 are MNHEY and SVGAGI. Trimming cost V 5 bases and J 1 base, with 14 bases left between them. There are 15 residues in the CDR3. This chain's CDR3 is CASSTSTGRNTEAFF. CDR3 in DNA: TGTGCCAGCAGTACCTCGACAGGTCGGAACACTGAAGCTTTCTTT.

The chain recombines TRBV27 with TRBJ1-5, with D maybe TRBD1 (5 bases). Germline loops: CDR1 MNHEY, CDR2 SMNVEV (reference sequence). V was cut by 4 bases and J by 1 base, with 11 bases left in between. The CDR3 has 15 amino acids. The CDR3 nucleotides are TGTGCCAGCAGTTCTGGGTGGGGCAGCAATCAGCCCCAGCATTTT. Its translation is CASSSGWGSNQPQHF.

The chain uses TRBV6-5 and TRBJ2-1; 8 positions agree with TRBD2. Germline trimming cut 4 bases from V and 15 bases from J; bases unmatched to any gene: 8. The CDR3 extends over 12 amino acids. The V gene's germline CDR1 is MNHEY and CDR2 SVGAGI. The CDR3 loop is CASSSREGVPFF. The CDR3 coding sequence is TGTGCCAGCAGTTCCCGGGAGGGGGTGCCGTTCTTC.

CDR3 region: CASSLGVSNQPQHF. In DNA form, the CDR3 reads TGTGCCAGCAGCTTAGGAGTTAGCAATCAGCCCCAGCATTTT. The V and J genes are TRBV5-4 and TRBJ1-5, with D uncertain. From germline, CDR1 is SGHNT and CDR2 YYREEE (reference sequence). Trimming took off 2 bases at V and 0 bases at J, with 6 bases between the two ends. The CDR3 consists of 14 residues.

The chain uses TRBV19 and TRBJ1-1; tentative D call: TRBD1 (5 bases). V dropped 8 bases and J dropped 1 base, with 14 bases sitting between them. Germline CDR1 reads LNHDA; CDR2 reads SQIVND (reference sequence). This CDR3 spans 14 amino acids. CDR3 coding DNA: TGTGCCAGTTCGGGGGGACCGCGGAACACTGAAGCTTTCTTT. Protein sequence: CASSGGPRNTEAFF.

The rearrangement joins TRBV19 to TRBJ2-7, with D possibly TRBD1 on 5 matching bases. This CDR3 comprises 13 residues. V dropped 1 base and J dropped 6 bases, with 10 bases sitting between them. Germline V gene lookup returns CDR1 LNHDA and CDR2 SQIVND (reference sequence). The CDR3 spells CASSIGQGPEQYF. CDR3 nucleotide sequence: TGTGCCAGTAGTATAGGTCAGGGCCCCGAGCAGTACTTC.

This clone was seen just once. The rearrangement links TRBV5-1 to TRBJ2-6; 8 nucleotides match TRBD1. Germline-derived CDR1 and CDR2 are SGHRS and YFSETQ. The CDR3 consists of 23 residues. The V gene end was trimmed by 1 base and the J gene end by 3 bases; junction bases not matched to a gene: 24. This CDR3 is CASSLTQPFAGGARFGGANVLTF. The CDR3 nucleotides are TGCGCCAGCAGCTTGACCCAACCCTTCGCAGGGGGCGCGCGGTTCGGTGGGGCCAACGTCCTGACTTTC.

The chain links TRBV5-1 to TRBJ1-1; tentative D call: TRBD1 (6 bases). This CDR3 is built from 15 residues. The germline V gene encodes CDR1 SGHRS and CDR2 YFSETQ. V lost 3 bases and J lost 0, with 12 bases in between. CDR3 DNA sequence: TGCGCCAGCAGCTCATTACAGGGTATGAACACTGAAGCTTTCTTT. Translated, it gives CASSSLQGMNTEAFF.

The chain employs TRBV29-1 and TRBJ1-6; D not resolved. The CDR3 loop spans 14 amino acids. Per the germline V gene, CDR1 is SQVTM and CDR2 is ANQGSEA. V lost 4 bases to trimming and J lost 9 bases, with 16 bases between them. The CDR3: CSVGGGQGISPLHF. The CDR3 DNA is TGCAGCGTTGGAGGAGGGCAAGGGATTTCACCCCTCCACTTT.

V is TRBV5-6 and J is TRBJ1-1, with TRBD1 matching 8 bases. V trimming: 0 bases; J trimming: 1 base; junction bases outside the gene matches: 11. The CDR3 is made up of 18 amino acids. Germline loops: CDR1 SGHDT, CDR2 YYEEEE. The CDR3 spells CASSLAIRTGLRNTEAFF. The CDR3 bases are TGTGCCAGCAGCTTGGCCATCAGGACAGGGCTGCGGAACACTGAAGCTTTCTTT.